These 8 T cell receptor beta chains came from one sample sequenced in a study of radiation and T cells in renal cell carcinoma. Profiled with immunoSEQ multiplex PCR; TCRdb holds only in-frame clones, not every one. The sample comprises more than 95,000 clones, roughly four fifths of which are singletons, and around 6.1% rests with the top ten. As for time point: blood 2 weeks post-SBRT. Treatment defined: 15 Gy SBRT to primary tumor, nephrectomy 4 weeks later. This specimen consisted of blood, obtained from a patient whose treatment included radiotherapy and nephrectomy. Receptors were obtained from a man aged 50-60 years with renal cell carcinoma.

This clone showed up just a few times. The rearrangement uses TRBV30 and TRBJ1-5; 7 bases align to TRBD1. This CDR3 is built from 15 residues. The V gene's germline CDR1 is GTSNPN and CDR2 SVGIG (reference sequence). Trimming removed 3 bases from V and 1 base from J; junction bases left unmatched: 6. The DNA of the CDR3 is TGTGCCTGGAGCCTCGGGACAGTCAGCAATCAGCCCCAGCATTTT. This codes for CAWSLGTVSNQPQHF.

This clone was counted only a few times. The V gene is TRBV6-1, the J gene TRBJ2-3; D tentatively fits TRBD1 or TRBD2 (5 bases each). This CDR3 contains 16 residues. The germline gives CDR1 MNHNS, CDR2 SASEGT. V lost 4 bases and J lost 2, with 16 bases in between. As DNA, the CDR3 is TGTGCCAGCAGTGGTGGCCCCGGGACGAACACAGATACGCAGTATTTT. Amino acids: CASSGGPGTNTDTQYF.

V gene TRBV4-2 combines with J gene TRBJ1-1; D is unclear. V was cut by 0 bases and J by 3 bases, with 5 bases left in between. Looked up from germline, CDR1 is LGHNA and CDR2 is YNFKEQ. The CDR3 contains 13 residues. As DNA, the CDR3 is TGTGCCAGCAGCCAAGAACCCTACACTGAAGCTTTCTTT. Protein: CASSQEPYTEAFF.

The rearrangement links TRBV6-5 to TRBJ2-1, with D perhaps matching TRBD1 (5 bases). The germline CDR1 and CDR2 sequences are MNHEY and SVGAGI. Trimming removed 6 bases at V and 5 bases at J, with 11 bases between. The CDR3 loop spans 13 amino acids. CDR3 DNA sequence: TGTGCCAGCAGCGGACAACTAAACAATGAGCAGTTCTTC. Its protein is CASSGQLNNEQFF.

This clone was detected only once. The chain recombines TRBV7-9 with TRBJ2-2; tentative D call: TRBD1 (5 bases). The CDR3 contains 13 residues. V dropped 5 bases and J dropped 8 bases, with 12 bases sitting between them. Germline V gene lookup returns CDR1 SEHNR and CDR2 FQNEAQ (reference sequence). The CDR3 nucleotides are TGTGCCAGCAGCATCAGGGATCCTGGGGAGCTGTTTTTT. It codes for CASSIRDPGELFF.

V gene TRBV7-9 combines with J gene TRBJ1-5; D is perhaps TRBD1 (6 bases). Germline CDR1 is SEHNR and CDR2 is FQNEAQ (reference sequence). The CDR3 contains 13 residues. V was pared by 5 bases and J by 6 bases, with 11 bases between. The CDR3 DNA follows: TGTGCCAGCAGCCCCGAACAGGGTCAGCCCCAGCATTTT. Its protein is CASSPEQGQPQHF.

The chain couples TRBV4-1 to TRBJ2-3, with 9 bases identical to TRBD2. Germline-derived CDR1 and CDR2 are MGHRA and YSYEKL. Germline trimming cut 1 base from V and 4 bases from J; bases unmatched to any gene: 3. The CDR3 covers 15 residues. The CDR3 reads CASSQVAGAPDTQYF. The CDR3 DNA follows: TGCGCCAGCAGCCAAGTAGCGGGAGCCCCAGATACGCAGTATTTT.

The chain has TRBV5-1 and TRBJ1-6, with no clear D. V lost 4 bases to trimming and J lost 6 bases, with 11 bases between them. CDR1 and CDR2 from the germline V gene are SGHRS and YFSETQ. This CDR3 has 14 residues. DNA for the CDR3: TGCGCCAGCAGCCGTGACAAACTTAATTCACCCCTCCACTTT. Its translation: CASSRDKLNSPLHF.